This paragraph covers one TCR beta chain sequence. The read terminates 3 residues ahead of where the CDR3 ends, so the germline J gene completes it. This specimen comes from a study of Tregs in tolerant kidney transplant recipients. TCRdb's copy holds only in-frame clones and misses some; the assay was immunoSEQ multiplex PCR. The sample table sets out about 30,000 clones. The germline V gene encodes CDR1 SGHVS and CDR2 FNYEAQ. The CDR3 is 12 amino acids. V lost 5 bases and J 4 bases, leaving 9 bases between the germline ends. This receptor was identified in a human donor who received a combined kidney and bone marrow transplant. Source: CD8+ T cells from blood, taken before the transplant. The J gene is TRBJ2-7, the V gene TRBV7-6; D perhaps matches TRBD2 (5 bases). The CDR3 spells CASSPRGYEQYF. The sequenced part of the CDR3 DNA is TGTGCCAGCAGCCCCCGAGGGTACGAG.